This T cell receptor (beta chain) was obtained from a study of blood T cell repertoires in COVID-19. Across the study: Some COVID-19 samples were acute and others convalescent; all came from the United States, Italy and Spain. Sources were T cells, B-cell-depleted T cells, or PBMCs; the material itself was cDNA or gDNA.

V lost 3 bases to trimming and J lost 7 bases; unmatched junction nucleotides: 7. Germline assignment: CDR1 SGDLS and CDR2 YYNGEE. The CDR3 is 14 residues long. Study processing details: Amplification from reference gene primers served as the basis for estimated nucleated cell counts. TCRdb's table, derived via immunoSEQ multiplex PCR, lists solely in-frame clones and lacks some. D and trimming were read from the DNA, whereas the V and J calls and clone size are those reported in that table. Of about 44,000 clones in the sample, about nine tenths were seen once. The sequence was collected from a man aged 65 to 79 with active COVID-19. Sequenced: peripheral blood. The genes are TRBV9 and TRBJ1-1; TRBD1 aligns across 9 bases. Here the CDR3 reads CASSAGQGSLEAFF. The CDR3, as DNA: TGTGCCAGCAGCGCCGGACAGGGGAGCCTTGAAGCTTTCTTT.